This T cell receptor (beta chain) is from a study of early stage breast cancer tumors. Study overall: Under 10 ER+/PR+/HER2- tumors were invasive ductal; four were invasive lobular.

Study-wide points: Blood repertoires resembled normal breast more than tumor. Unsorted bulk genomic DNA sequencing lacked pairing and functional marker data.

Clones were sequenced by immunoSEQ multiplex PCR, and TCRdb holds only the in-frame ones, with some missing. The sample includes about 5,000 clones, roughly 64% of them seen just once. The germline V and J ends were trimmed by 0 bases and 4 bases, with 12 bases remaining between them. Germline V gives CDR1 LGHNA, CDR2 YSLEER. This CDR3 region has 16 residues. To note about this clone: Antigen unknown.

Input material: breast tumor tissue. The genes are TRBV4-3 and TRBJ1-4; no clear D gene. This TCR came from a person in their fifties with breast cancer. The CDR3 is CASSQDRRRFNEKLFF. The CDR3 DNA follows: TGCGCCAGCAGCCAAGATCGTCGGAGGTTTAATGAAAAACTGTTTTTT.